This T cell receptor beta chain was obtained from a study of cytomegalovirus exposure and HLA in healthy donors. At the level of the study: Among the 370 or so donors who were genotyped, roughly 76% fell in the genetic ancestry cluster that is associated with self-reported Caucasian donors.

Study observations and caveats: A later analysis linked a missense variant in DCLRE1C to the trimming of TCR beta V and J genes. Among the sequence variants, a highly shared cluster was likely an artifact of sequencing. Near-uniform donor sequencing depth was presumed by presence/absence analyses.

Germline CDR1 and CDR2: LGHNA and YNFKEQ. This CDR3 contains 14 residues. Trimming pared 2 bases from V and 6 bases from J, leaving 13 bases between. On this clone itself: The antigen is not known.

The PCR employed 60 Vbeta primers together with 13 Jbeta primers. The repertoire was sequenced with immunoSEQ multiplex PCR; TCRdb's copy has only in-frame clones and lacks some. The sample contains more than 95,000 clones, under 20% of which appear only once. Sequenced material: PBMCs. The TCR comes from a female donor in good health and CMV-seropositive. The genes are TRBV4-2 and TRBJ1-1; the D is unclear. CDR3 nucleotides: TGTGCCAGCAGCCAAATAGTAGAGGTATCTGAAGCTTTCTTT. Translated, it gives CASSQIVEVSEAFF.